The T cell receptor beta chain under discussion was sequenced for a study of blood T cell repertoires in COVID-19. As for the study in general: T cells, B-cell-depleted T cells, or PBMCs provided the cDNA or gDNA that served as material.

The participants were between roughly 18 and 100 years old and came from 24 US areas. Researchers sorted participants into cohorts using their self-reported clinical history. CDR3 length: 12 residues. Trimming took 4 bases from V and 1 from J, leaving 5 bases between them. Germline CDR1 SEHNR, CDR2 FQNEAQ (reference sequence). To note about this clone: Additional DNA sequences in this sample encode the identical CDR3.

Authors' processing steps: The authors estimated nucleated cell counts from reference gene primer amplification. Generated by immunoSEQ multiplex PCR, the TCRdb table keeps only in-frame clones and is missing some. V and J calls and clone size are given by that table; D and trimming were obtained from the DNA. The sample has some 460,000 clones, approximately 90% seen once; the top ten hold roughly 1.8%. The sequence came from a woman between 18 and 29 years old with acute COVID-19. The V and J genes are TRBV7-9 and TRBJ2-7; D not resolved. Input material: PBMCs or T cells enriched from blood (not recorded which). Here the CDR3 reads CASSSSSYEQYF. The CDR3 bases are TGTGCCAGCAGCTCCTCGTCCTACGAGCAGTACTTC. The complete variable domain, with remaining parts taken from reference TRBV7-9 and TRBJ2-7, reads DTGVSQNPRHKITKRGQNVTFRCDPISEHNRLYWYRQTLGQGPEFLTYFQNEAQLEKSRLLSDRFSAERPKGSFSTLEIQRTEQGDSAMYLCASSSSSYEQYFGPGTRLTVT.